The clone carrying this T cell receptor beta chain was counted many times. Its antigen is undetermined. This sample stems from a study of CD8 T cells in ankylosing spondylitis. In germline, CDR1 is MDHEN, CDR2 SYDVKM. V dropped 5 bases and J dropped 5 bases, with 13 bases sitting between them. The CDR3 spans 13 residues. For TCR beta, libraries came from quantitative 5'-RACE with molecular barcodes. TCRdb re-derived calls from the 5' RACE reads in MiXCR, one entry per CDR3 protein. Among about 220,000 distinct CDR3 sequences listed, around 6.6% were seen once. The study's findings and limits: Ankylosing spondylitis blood appeared to be characterized by a TCR beta motif of roughly eight highly homologous variants. Certain motif variants had earlier been reported in reactive arthritis synovial fluid and blood. Researchers reportedly found disease-linked clones significantly enriched in matched ankylosing spondylitis synovial fluid.

This TCR was recovered from a male donor with ankylosing spondylitis. This chain uses TRBV28 with TRBJ2-7, with D maybe TRBD1 (5 bases). Sequencing input: blood, either unsorted or a sorted T cell fraction (not recorded which). In nucleotides, the CDR3 is TGTGCCAGCAGTGCCCCCCAGGGCCACGAGCAGTACTTC. As protein: CASSAPQGHEQYF.